The clone carrying this T cell receptor (beta chain) has just a few counts. The antigen remains unidentified. TCRdb ran MiXCR on the reads and lists one entry per CDR3 protein. The sample lists about 680,000 distinct CDR3 sequences, approximately 24% occurring once. The data are from a study of T cell repertoires in cytomegalovirus infection. General observations from the study: Pooled public TCR beta family frequency picked out CMV carriers with the relevant HLA. Ex vivo responses were dominated by HLA-C-restricted CMV-specific TCR beta clonotypes.

V was clipped by 5 bases and J by 4 bases; unmatched bases: 10. Germline lookup yields CDR1 SEHNR and CDR2 FQNEAQ (reference sequence). There are 16 residues in the CDR3. Material: CD8+ T cells from PBMCs. The chain is built from TRBV7-9 and TRBJ2-5, with TRBD2 identical over 10 bases. The TCR was taken from a human donor in good health (CMV status not recorded). Some clones in this sample may be carry-over from other donors' samples. DNA of the CDR3: TGTGCCAGCAGCCCCCCAAGCGGGGGGGCCTCAGAGACCCAGTACTTC. Amino acids: CASSPPSGGASETQYF. Full variable domain (rest looked up from reference TRBV7-9 and TRBJ2-5): DTGVSQNPRHKITKRGQNVTFRCDPISEHNRLYWYRQTLGQGPEFLTYFQNEAQLEKSRLLSDRFSAERPKGSFSTLEIQRTEQGDSAMYLCASSPPSGGASETQYFGPGTRLLVL.